These T cell receptor beta chains were read from a single sample in a study of T-cell reconstitution after alpha-beta-depleted transplantation in children. TCRdb re-derived calls from the PCR reads in MiXCR, one entry per CDR3 protein. The sample holds roughly 100,000 distinct CDR3 sequences; more than 7% are singletons and the top ten take more than 6.5%. Source: PBMCs from the stem cell graft donor, taken from the stem cell graft. The source is a human donor who donated a stem cell graft to a child with congenital amegakaryocytic thrombocytopenia. Each CDR3 is given with its conserved first and last residue. D genes are given only for firm matches. The size field is filled for only some rows; it gives once, few, many or a size class.

J gene	clone size	V gene	D gene	CDR3 protein	CDR3 DNA
TRBJ2-1	many	TRBV4-2	TRBD2	CASSQDIQLAGGFNEQFF	TGTGCCAGCAGCCAAGATATCCAACTAGCGGGAGGGTTCAATGAGCAGTTCTTC
TRBJ1-2	.	TRBV12-3/TRBV12-4	TRBD1	CASSLRGRGGGYTF	TGTGCCAGCAGTTTGCGTGGCAGGGGGGGTGGCTACACCTTC
TRBJ1-4	many	TRBV11-2	TRBD1	CASSLYGRGQAWGNEKLFF	TGTGCCAGCAGCTTATATGGAAGGGGACAGGCTTGGGGTAATGAAAAACTGTTTTTT
TRBJ1-3	many	TRBV5-1	TRBD1	CASSLSQGKGNTIYF	TGCGCCAGCAGCTTGTCACAGGGGAAAGGAAACACCATATATTTT
TRBJ1-1	many	TRBV6-6	TRBD1	CATRTGSAEAFF	TGTGCCACGAGGACAGGGAGCGCTGAAGCTTTCTTT
TRBJ2-7	many	TRBV27	TRBD2	CASSLGRGSSYEQYF	TGTGCCAGCAGTTTAGGGCGGGGGAGCTCCTACGAGCAGTACTTC
TRBJ2-7	many	TRBV15	.	CATSRDREGAYEQYF	TGTGCCACCAGCAGAGATCGAGAGGGGGCCTACGAGCAGTACTTC
TRBJ2-3	many	TRBV7-9	.	CASSLRTSTDTQYF	TGTGCCAGCAGCTTACGAACTAGCACAGATACGCAGTATTTT
TRBJ2-2	few	TRBV12-3/TRBV12-4	.	CASSFGGVGGELFF	TGTGCCAGCAGTTTCGGAGGGGTTGGCGGGGAGCTGTTTTTT
TRBJ1-3	many	TRBV6-5	.	CASSYSVGSGNTIYF	TGTGCCAGCAGTTACTCTGTGGGTTCTGGAAACACCATATATTTT
TRBJ2-2	many	TRBV27	TRBD1	CASSSPPPGTGDTGELFF	TGTGCCAGCAGTTCCCCTCCCCCCGGGACAGGGGACACCGGGGAGCTGTTTTTT
TRBJ2-3	few	TRBV7-9	.	CASSLLHTDTQYF	TGTGCCAGCAGCTTATTACACACAGATACGCAGTATTTT
TRBJ2-7	many	TRBV12-3/TRBV12-4	.	CASSERARYEQYF	TGTGCCAGCAGTGAGCGGGCCCGCTACGAGCAGTACTTC
TRBJ2-3	many	TRBV9	.	CASSGIATDTQYF	TGTGCCAGCAGCGGGATAGCCACAGATACGCAGTATTTT
TRBJ2-1	many	TRBV20-1	TRBD2	CSAFSGGTSRFF	TGCAGTGCATTCTCCGGGGGGACTAGTAGGTTCTTC
TRBJ1-4	many	TRBV7-2	.	CASSSSGTANEKLFF	TGTGCCAGCAGCTCCTCCGGGACCGCTAATGAAAAACTGTTTTTT
TRBJ2-7	many	TRBV11-3	.	CASSPESGDEQYF	TGTGCCAGCAGCCCAGAGTCTGGGGACGAGCAGTACTTC
TRBJ2-1	many	TRBV4-2	TRBD2	CASSQARGGKGNEQFF	TGTGCCAGCAGCCAAGCGCGGGGGGGCAAGGGGAATGAGCAGTTCTTC
TRBJ1-1	many	TRBV11-2	.	CASSLVGFANTEAFF	TGTGCCAGCAGCTTAGTAGGGTTTGCGAACACTGAAGCTTTCTTT
TRBJ1-5	many	TRBV20-1	TRBD1	CSAKRQGIFSNQPQHF	TGCAGTGCTAAGCGACAGGGGATATTTAGCAATCAGCCCCAGCATTTT
TRBJ1-5	many	TRBV6-5	.	CASNSGIGQPQHF	TGTGCCAGCAACTCAGGGATCGGTCAGCCCCAGCATTTT
TRBJ1-2	few	TRBV15	.	CATSRRGDGYTF	TGTGCCACCAGCAGGCGTGGGGACGGCTACACCTTC
TRBJ2-6	many	TRBV27	.	CATRFSGANVLTF	TGTGCCACCAGATTCTCTGGGGCCAACGTCCTGACTTTC
TRBJ2-7	many	TRBV4-1	TRBD1	CASSQDHIRTGGSYEQYF	TGCGCCAGCAGCCAAGATCATATCCGAACAGGGGGGTCCTACGAGCAGTACTTC
TRBJ1-1	many	TRBV12-3/TRBV12-4	.	CASSLQRNTEAFF	TGTGCCAGCAGTTTACAGAGGAACACTGAAGCTTTCTTT
TRBJ2-2	many	TRBV5-1	.	CASSSGAGTGELFF	TGCGCCAGCAGCTCAGGGGCCGGCACCGGGGAGCTGTTTTTT
TRBJ1-2	many	TRBV4-1	.	CASSQDGLNYGYTF	TGCGCCAGCAGCCAAGACGGACTAAACTATGGCTACACCTTC
TRBJ2-7	many	TRBV28	TRBD1	CASSSPGTGRYEQYF	TGTGCCAGCAGTTCCCCCGGGACAGGACGCTACGAGCAGTACTTC
TRBJ2-5	many	TRBV5-1	TRBD1	CASKRGTGQETQYF	TGCGCCAGCAAACGTGGGACAGGGCAAGAGACCCAGTACTTC
TRBJ1-4	many	TRBV29-1	TRBD1	CSVSPTGEEKLFF	TGCAGCGTGAGTCCGACAGGGGAGGAAAAACTGTTTTTT
TRBJ1-1	many	TRBV5-1	.	CASSLAGEMNTEAFF	TGCGCCAGCAGCTTGGCGGGGGAGATGAACACTGAAGCTTTCTTT
TRBJ2-1	many	TRBV7-2	TRBD2	CASSSPISGGGRYNEQFF	TGTGCCAGCAGCTCGCCGATTAGCGGGGGGGGTCGCTACAATGAGCAGTTCTTC